The 9 T cell receptor beta chains below were found in one sample sequenced in a study of blood T cell repertoires in COVID-19. The method was immunoSEQ multiplex PCR; TCRdb's version includes in-frame clones alone and lacks a portion of them. The sample includes over 150,000 clones, around 83% of them seen just once. The sample was peripheral blood. The receptor source for this set is a woman in her seventies with COVID-19, enrolled during active disease.

The chain has TRBV7-2 and TRBJ2-1; D gene uncertain. V was cut by 2 bases and J by 8 bases, with 16 bases left in between. CDR1 and CDR2 (germline): SGHTA, FQGNSA. The CDR3 has 15 residues. The CDR3 region has the DNA TGTGCCAGCAGCTTACCCCCCGACTTAACCTATGAGCAGTTCTTC. It specifies CASSLPPDLTYEQFF.

The chain has TRBV7-2 and TRBJ2-7, with 12 nucleotides matching TRBD2. The CDR3 is 18 residues long. The germline gives CDR1 SGHTA, CDR2 FQGNSA. With 4 bases clipped from V and 4 bases from J, the junction kept 14 bases outside the gene matches. CDR3 in DNA: TGTGCCAGCAGCTCCTTGGCGCTACTAGCGGGAGGAGGGTACGAGCAGTACTTC. This encodes CASSSLALLAGGGYEQYF. Full variable domain (rest looked up from reference TRBV7-2 and TRBJ2-7): GAGVSQSPSNKVTEKGKDVELRCDPISGHTALYWYRQSLGQGLEFLIYFQGNSAPDKSGLPSDRFSAERTGGSVSTLTIQRTQQEDSAVYLCASSSLALLAGGGYEQYFGPGTRLTVT.

The rearrangement links TRBV27 to TRBJ1-2; TRBD1 aligns across 7 bases. The CDR3 extends over 15 amino acids. Germline V gene lookup returns CDR1 MNHEY and CDR2 SMNVEV (reference sequence). J was trimmed by 3 bases and V by 8 bases; bases with no gene match: 12. This CDR3 is CASSIGGTRDYGYTF. The CDR3 region has the DNA TGTGCCAGCTCAATAGGGGGCACGAGGGACTATGGCTACACCTTC.

The chain joins TRBV9 to TRBJ2-7; 8 nucleotides line up with TRBD2. The CDR3 extends over 15 amino acids. Unmatched junction bases numbered 8, after V lost 0 bases and J lost 6 bases. Germline CDR1 reads SGDLS; CDR2 reads YYNGEE. For the CDR3, the DNA is TGTGCCAGCAGCGTAGAAGGGACTAGGGTTTTCGAGCAGTACTTC. The encoded protein is CASSVEGTRVFEQYF.

This clone was seen just once. The genes are TRBV6-6 and TRBJ2-3; D is perhaps TRBD2 (6 bases). Per the germline V gene, CDR1 is MNHNY and CDR2 is SVGAGI (reference sequence). This CDR3 spans 15 amino acids. V shed 10 bases and J shed 2 bases, with 19 bases lying between them. The CDR3 DNA follows: TGTGCCACCCGACCCACGGAGGGTTTCACAGATACGCAGTATTTT. As protein: CATRPTEGFTDTQYF.

This clone was seen a single time. The V gene is TRBV7-3, the J gene TRBJ2-1, with TRBD2 matching over 9 bases. This CDR3 is built from 16 residues. CDR1 SGHTA and CDR2 FQGTGA come from the germline V gene. With V trimmed by 3 bases and J by 7 bases, 10 bases remained unmatched. CDR3 region: CASSFRAGGLWNEQFF. The CDR3 bases are TGTGCCAGCAGCTTTCGCGCGGGAGGGCTTTGGAATGAGCAGTTCTTC. The variable domain in full, completed from reference TRBV7-3 and TRBJ2-1, reads GAGVSQTPSNKVTEKGKYVELRCDPISGHTALYWYRQSLGQGPEFLIYFQGTGAADDSGLPNDRFFAVRPEGSVSTLKIQRTERGDSAVYLCASSFRAGGLWNEQFFGPGTRLTVL.

This chain links TRBV7-2 with TRBJ2-1; 11 bases align to TRBD2. Per the germline V gene, CDR1 is SGHTA and CDR2 is FQGNSA. V shed 5 bases and J 6 bases; nucleotides not matched to a gene: 6. The CDR3 spans 15 residues. The CDR3 DNA sequence: TGTGCCAGCAGCATACTGACTAGCGGGACCAATGAGCAGTTCTTC. This encodes CASSILTSGTNEQFF. The complete variable domain, with remaining parts taken from reference TRBV7-2 and TRBJ2-1, reads GAGVSQSPSNKVTEKGKDVELRCDPISGHTALYWYRQSLGQGLEFLIYFQGNSAPDKSGLPSDRFSAERTGGSVSTLTIQRTQQEDSAVYLCASSILTSGTNEQFFGPGTRLTVL.

The chain has TRBV5-5 and TRBJ1-5; TRBD1 matches at 8 bases. The CDR3 is 16 amino acids. After removal of 0 bases from V and 4 bases from J, the junction contained 6 bases not matched to a gene. Germline V gene data show CDR1 as SGHKS and CDR2 as YYEKEE (reference sequence). DNA for the CDR3: TGTGCCAGCAGCTTGGGGACAGGGCAGGGGAATCAGCCCCAGCATTTT. Protein sequence: CASSLGTGQGNQPQHF.

This chain joins TRBV12-3 or TRBV12-4 and TRBJ2-7; no firm D call. The CDR3 contains 13 residues. Trimming stripped 1 base from V and 7 bases from J, with 11 bases between. CDR3 amino acids: CASSLDASLEQYF. Here the CDR3 DNA reads TGTGCCAGCAGTTTAGATGCGTCCCTTGAGCAGTACTTC.